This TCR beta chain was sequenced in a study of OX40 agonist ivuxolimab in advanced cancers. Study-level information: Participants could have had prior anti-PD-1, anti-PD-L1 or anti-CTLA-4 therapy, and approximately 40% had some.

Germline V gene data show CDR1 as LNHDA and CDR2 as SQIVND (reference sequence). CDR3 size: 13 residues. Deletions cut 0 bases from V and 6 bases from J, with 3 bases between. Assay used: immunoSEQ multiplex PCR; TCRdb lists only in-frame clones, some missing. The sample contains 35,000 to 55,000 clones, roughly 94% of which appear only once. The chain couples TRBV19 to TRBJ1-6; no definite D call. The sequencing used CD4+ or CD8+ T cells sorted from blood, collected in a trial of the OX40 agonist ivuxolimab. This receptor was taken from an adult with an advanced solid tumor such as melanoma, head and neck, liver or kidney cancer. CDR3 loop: CASSIDGNSPLHF. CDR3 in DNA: TGTGCCAGTAGTATAGATGGTAATTCACCCCTCCACTTT.